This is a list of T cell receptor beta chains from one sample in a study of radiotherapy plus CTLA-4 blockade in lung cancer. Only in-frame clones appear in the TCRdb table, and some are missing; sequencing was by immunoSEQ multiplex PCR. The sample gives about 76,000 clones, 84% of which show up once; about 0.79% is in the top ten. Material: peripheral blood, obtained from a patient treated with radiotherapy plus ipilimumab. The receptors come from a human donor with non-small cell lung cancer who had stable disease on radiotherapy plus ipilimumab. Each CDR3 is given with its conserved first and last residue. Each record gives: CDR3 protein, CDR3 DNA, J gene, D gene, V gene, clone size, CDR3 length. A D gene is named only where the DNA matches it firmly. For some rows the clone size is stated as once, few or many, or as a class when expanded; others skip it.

CDR3aa: CASSDEPGGNKSRANVLTF
CDR3nt: TGTGCCAGCAGTGACGAACCAGGTGGGAACAAAAGTCGGGCCAACGTCCTGACTTTC
j_gene: TRBJ2-6
d_gene: NA
v_gene: TRBV6-1
abundance: NA
len: 19

CDR3aa: CASSLVLQYYNEQFF
CDR3nt: TGTGCCAGCAGCTTGGTGTTGCAGTACTACAATGAGCAGTTCTTC
j_gene: TRBJ2-1
d_gene: NA
v_gene: TRBV7-9
abundance: NA
len: 15

CDR3aa: CASSQKGEGNTGELFF
CDR3nt: TGCGCCAGCAGCCAAAAGGGCGAGGGGAACACCGGGGAGCTGTTTTTT
j_gene: TRBJ2-2
d_gene: NA
v_gene: TRBV4-1
abundance: NA
len: 16

CDR3aa: CASSYSGVGVEQYF
CDR3nt: TGTGCCAGCAGTTACTCGGGTGTAGGGGTCGAGCAGTACTTC
j_gene: TRBJ2-7
d_gene: NA
v_gene: TRBV6-6
abundance: few
len: 14

CDR3aa: CASSPREGLNTGELFF
CDR3nt: TGTGCCAGCAGCCCCCGGGAGGGCCTCAACACCGGGGAGCTGTTTTTT
j_gene: TRBJ2-2
d_gene: TRBD2
v_gene: TRBV11-1
abundance: NA
len: 16

CDR3aa: CASSEVGGIGEKLFF
CDR3nt: TGTGCCAGCAGTGAAGTCGGAGGGATAGGTGAAAAACTGTTTTTT
j_gene: TRBJ1-4
d_gene: NA
v_gene: TRBV6-1
abundance: NA
len: 15

CDR3aa: CASSWTGNTEAFF
CDR3nt: TGTGCCAGCAGTTGGACAGGAAACACTGAAGCTTTCTTT
j_gene: TRBJ1-1
d_gene: TRBD1
v_gene: TRBV6-5
abundance: NA
len: 13

CDR3aa: CASKGLAGRNEQFF
CDR3nt: TGTGCCAGTAAGGGTCTAGCGGGAAGGAATGAGCAGTTCTTC
j_gene: TRBJ2-1
d_gene: TRBD2
v_gene: TRBV19
abundance: NA
len: 14

CDR3aa: CASSPRLADQETQYF
CDR3nt: TGTGCCAGCTCACCAAGACTGGCGGATCAAGAGACCCAGTACTTC
j_gene: TRBJ2-5
d_gene: NA
v_gene: TRBV18
abundance: NA
len: 15

CDR3aa: CASSSTGPAEAFF
CDR3nt: TGTGCCAGCAGCTCTACGGGACCCGCTGAAGCTTTCTTT
j_gene: TRBJ1-1
d_gene: NA
v_gene: TRBV13
abundance: NA
len: 13

CDR3aa: CASRTGDDEKLFF
CDR3nt: TGCGCCAGCAGGACAGGGGATGATGAAAAACTGTTTTTT
j_gene: TRBJ1-4
d_gene: TRBD1
v_gene: TRBV5-1
abundance: NA
len: 13

CDR3aa: CASSLASGPPYEQYF
CDR3nt: TGCGCCAGCAGCTTGGCTTCAGGGCCCCCCTACGAGCAGTACTTC
j_gene: TRBJ2-7
d_gene: NA
v_gene: TRBV5-1
abundance: NA
len: 15

CDR3aa: CASSLSSGGATDTQYF
CDR3nt: TGTGCCAGCAGTTTATCGAGCGGGGGGGCCACAGATACGCAGTATTTT
j_gene: TRBJ2-3
d_gene: TRBD2
v_gene: TRBV27
abundance: NA
len: 16

CDR3aa: CASSLAVNNEQFF
CDR3nt: TGTGCCAGCAGCTTGGCGGTAAACAATGAGCAGTTCTTC
j_gene: TRBJ2-1
d_gene: NA
v_gene: TRBV5-4
abundance: few
len: 13

CDR3aa: CASSGQASSGNTIYF
CDR3nt: TGTGCCAGCAGTGGACAGGCCTCCTCTGGAAACACCATATATTTT
j_gene: TRBJ1-3
d_gene: NA
v_gene: TRBV2
abundance: NA
len: 15

CDR3aa: CASSPQDTQPQHF
CDR3nt: TGTGCCAGCAGCCCGCAAGACACTCAGCCCCAGCATTTT
j_gene: TRBJ1-5
d_gene: NA
v_gene: TRBV7-2
abundance: few
len: 13

CDR3aa: CASSLDRGSEAFF
CDR3nt: TGTGCCAGCAGCTTAGATCGAGGTTCTGAAGCTTTCTTT
j_gene: TRBJ1-1
d_gene: NA
v_gene: TRBV11-2
abundance: NA
len: 13

CDR3aa: CASSFPPGRTLNEQFF
CDR3nt: TGTGCCAGCAGTTTTCCCCCAGGTCGGACGCTCAATGAGCAGTTCTTC
j_gene: TRBJ2-1
d_gene: NA
v_gene: TRBV28
abundance: NA
len: 16

CDR3aa: CASSPYSSSYEQYF
CDR3nt: TGTGCCAGCTCGCCCTATTCCAGCTCCTACGAGCAGTACTTC
j_gene: TRBJ2-7
d_gene: NA
v_gene: TRBV6-5
abundance: NA
len: 14

CDR3aa: CASKLGYGAGEQYF
CDR3nt: TGTGCCAGCAAACTTGGGTATGGGGCCGGCGAGCAGTACTTC
j_gene: TRBJ2-7
d_gene: NA
v_gene: TRBV27
abundance: NA
len: 14

CDR3aa: CASSIQGEETQYF
CDR3nt: TGTGCCAGTAGTATACAGGGAGAAGAGACCCAGTACTTC
j_gene: TRBJ2-5
d_gene: NA
v_gene: TRBV19
abundance: NA
len: 13

CDR3aa: CATSRTFGLAGHYEQYF
CDR3nt: TGTGCCACCAGCAGAACTTTTGGACTAGCTGGCCACTACGAGCAGTACTTC
j_gene: TRBJ2-7
d_gene: TRBD2
v_gene: TRBV15
abundance: NA
len: 17

CDR3aa: CASSLRVARSGANVLTF
CDR3nt: TGTGCCAGCAGCTTAAGGGTGGCAAGGTCTGGGGCCAACGTCCTGACTTTC
j_gene: TRBJ2-6
d_gene: NA
v_gene: TRBV7-2
abundance: NA
len: 17

CDR3aa: CASSPPGRGVGEAFF
CDR3nt: TGTGCCAGCTCACCACCGGGCAGGGGAGTAGGGGAAGCTTTCTTT
j_gene: TRBJ1-1
d_gene: NA
v_gene: TRBV18
abundance: NA
len: 15

CDR3aa: CASSSGTGPGNTIYF
CDR3nt: TGTGCCAGCAGCTCCGGGACGGGGCCTGGAAACACCATATATTTT
j_gene: TRBJ1-3
d_gene: NA
v_gene: TRBV7-9
abundance: NA
len: 15

CDR3aa: CSSRGGDYNEQFF
CDR3nt: TGCAGCTCCAGGGGAGGTGATTACAATGAGCAGTTCTTC
j_gene: TRBJ2-1
d_gene: NA
v_gene: TRBV29-1
abundance: NA
len: 13

CDR3aa: CASSPYGPETQYF
CDR3nt: TGTGCCAGCTCACCATACGGGCCAGAGACCCAGTACTTC
j_gene: TRBJ2-5
d_gene: NA
v_gene: TRBV18
abundance: once
len: 13

CDR3aa: CASEWPEFF
CDR3nt: TGTGCCAGCGAATGGCCAGAGTTCTTC
j_gene: TRBJ2-1
d_gene: NA
v_gene: TRBV28
abundance: NA
len: 9

CDR3aa: CASRDGLSEGEQYF
CDR3nt: TGTGCCAGCAGGGACGGACTTAGCGAAGGCGAGCAGTACTTC
j_gene: TRBJ2-7
d_gene: NA
v_gene: TRBV6-5
abundance: NA
len: 14

CDR3aa: CASCGGATGELFF
CDR3nt: TGCGCCAGCTGCGGGGGAGCCACCGGGGAGCTGTTTTTT
j_gene: TRBJ2-2
d_gene: TRBD2
v_gene: TRBV10-2
abundance: NA
len: 13

CDR3aa: CASSPRGRNEQFF
CDR3nt: TGCGCCAGCAGCCCCCGCGGGCGGAATGAGCAGTTCTTC
j_gene: TRBJ2-1
d_gene: NA
v_gene: TRBV5-1
abundance: NA
len: 13

CDR3aa: CASSGIGTSSYEQYF
CDR3nt: TGCGCCAGCAGTGGAATCGGGACTAGCAGTTACGAGCAGTACTTC
j_gene: TRBJ2-7
d_gene: TRBD2
v_gene: TRBV10-1
abundance: once
len: 15

CDR3aa: CASSPGAGNQPQHF
CDR3nt: TGTGCCAGCAGTCCAGGGGCGGGCAATCAGCCCCAGCATTTT
j_gene: TRBJ1-5
d_gene: NA
v_gene: TRBV28
abundance: NA
len: 14

CDR3aa: CASSPGGSYNEQFF
CDR3nt: TGTGCCAGCAGCCCGGGAGGGTCCTACAATGAGCAGTTCTTC
j_gene: TRBJ2-1
d_gene: TRBD2
v_gene: TRBV7-3
abundance: NA
len: 14

CDR3aa: CASSSGTEETQYF
CDR3nt: TGTGCCAGCAGTTCCGGGACAGAAGAGACCCAGTACTTC
j_gene: TRBJ2-5
d_gene: TRBD1
v_gene: TRBV5-6
abundance: few
len: 13

CDR3aa: CASGTGGLIYGYTF
CDR3nt: TGTGCCAGTGGGACAGGGGGCCTAATCTATGGCTACACCTTC
j_gene: TRBJ1-2
d_gene: TRBD1
v_gene: TRBV2
abundance: NA
len: 14

CDR3aa: CASRRQGSNTEAFF
CDR3nt: TGTGCCAGTAGAAGACAGGGATCGAACACTGAAGCTTTCTTT
j_gene: TRBJ1-1
d_gene: TRBD1
v_gene: TRBV19
abundance: NA
len: 14

CDR3aa: CASSSTGTGNQPQHF
CDR3nt: TGTGCCAGCAGTTCGACCGGGACAGGGAATCAGCCCCAGCATTTT
j_gene: TRBJ1-5
d_gene: TRBD1
v_gene: TRBV6-5
abundance: NA
len: 15

CDR3aa: CASSFPVPDTQYF
CDR3nt: TGTGCCAGCAGTTTCCCCGTCCCAGATACGCAGTATTTT
j_gene: TRBJ2-3
d_gene: NA
v_gene: TRBV28
abundance: NA
len: 13

CDR3aa: CASSVGGTGIGAKNIQYF
CDR3nt: TGTGCCAGCAGCGTAGGCGGGACAGGGATAGGAGCCAAAAACATTCAGTACTTC
j_gene: TRBJ2-4
d_gene: TRBD1
v_gene: TRBV9
abundance: NA
len: 18

CDR3aa: CASSSRGGYTEAFF
CDR3nt: TGCGCCAGCAGCTCACGCGGAGGGTACACTGAAGCTTTCTTT
j_gene: TRBJ1-1
d_gene: NA
v_gene: TRBV5-1
abundance: few
len: 14

CDR3aa: CASSSGGQTINEKLFF
CDR3nt: TGTGCCAGCAGCTCCGGGGGACAGACGATTAATGAAAAACTGTTTTTT
j_gene: TRBJ1-4
d_gene: TRBD1
v_gene: TRBV5-6
abundance: NA
len: 16

CDR3aa: CATSRVPGTSGSIEQFF
CDR3nt: TGTGCCACCAGCAGAGTCCCCGGGACTAGCGGGAGCATTGAGCAGTTCTTC
j_gene: TRBJ2-1
d_gene: TRBD2
v_gene: TRBV15
abundance: once
len: 17

CDR3aa: CATGRGRDEQYF
CDR3nt: TGTGCCACTGGCCGGGGCAGGGACGAGCAGTACTTC
j_gene: TRBJ2-7
d_gene: NA
v_gene: TRBV6-6
abundance: NA
len: 12

CDR3aa: CAWSRTGTGVDEQYF
CDR3nt: TGTGCCTGGAGCAGGACCGGGACAGGGGTCGACGAGCAGTACTTC
j_gene: TRBJ2-7
d_gene: TRBD1
v_gene: TRBV30
abundance: once
len: 15